The sequence of this TCR beta chain was determined in a study of T-cell memory formation after mild COVID-19. This clonotype was seen a handful of times. Germline CDR1 reads DFQATT; CDR2 reads SNEGSKA (reference sequence). The CDR3 consists of 14 residues. Trimming took off 5 bases at V and 7 bases at J, with 20 bases between the two ends. The 5'RACE method, run with constant-segment primers, produced TCR alpha and TCR beta cDNA libraries (carrying sample barcodes and UMIs). Via MiXCR, TCRdb re-called the 5' RACE reads, giving one row per CDR3 protein. Altogether about 180,000 distinct CDR3 sequences are present, 16% being singletons, with the ten largest covering about 2%.

The source is an adult woman who had mild COVID-19 (a few samples of this study predate the infection). Cell type and time point are not known. This chain joins TRBV20-1 and TRBJ1-2; a weak D match, TRBD1 (6 bases). The sequencing sample was made of PBMCs or a T cell subset sorted from them (not recorded which). The CDR3 sequence is CSAGPQGGPGGYTF. The DNA of the CDR3 is TGCAGTGCTGGTCCACAGGGTGGCCCGGGTGGCTACACCTTC.